The T cell receptor (beta chain) under discussion was sequenced for a study of blood T cell repertoires in COVID-19. Study context: Specimens from acute and convalescent COVID-19 originated in the United States, Italy and Spain. PBMCs, B-cell-depleted T cells, or T cells provided the cDNA or gDNA that made up the material.

Germline CDR1 is MNHEY and CDR2 is SMNVEV (reference sequence). The CDR3 has 14 amino acids. The V gene end was trimmed by 6 bases and the J gene end by 2 bases; junction bases not matched to a gene: 7. Source study methods: From reference gene primer amplification, estimates of nucleated cell counts were derived. Libraries were prepared by immunoSEQ multiplex PCR; TCRdb keeps only in-frame clonotypes and omits some of them. V, J and clone size are taken as reported in that table, and D and trimming were inferred from the DNA itself. The data contain tens of thousands of clones, roughly 74% of them singletons. Patients from Seattle were sampled longitudinally, starting during active infection.

This TCR came from a man aged 70-80 years with COVID-19, enrolled during active disease. The specimen sequenced was peripheral blood. The J gene is TRBJ2-7, the V gene TRBV27; 7 bases align to TRBD1. The CDR3 loop reads CASSVVQGAYEQYF. As DNA, the CDR3 is TGTGCCAGCAGCGTGGTCCAGGGGGCCTACGAGCAGTACTTC.